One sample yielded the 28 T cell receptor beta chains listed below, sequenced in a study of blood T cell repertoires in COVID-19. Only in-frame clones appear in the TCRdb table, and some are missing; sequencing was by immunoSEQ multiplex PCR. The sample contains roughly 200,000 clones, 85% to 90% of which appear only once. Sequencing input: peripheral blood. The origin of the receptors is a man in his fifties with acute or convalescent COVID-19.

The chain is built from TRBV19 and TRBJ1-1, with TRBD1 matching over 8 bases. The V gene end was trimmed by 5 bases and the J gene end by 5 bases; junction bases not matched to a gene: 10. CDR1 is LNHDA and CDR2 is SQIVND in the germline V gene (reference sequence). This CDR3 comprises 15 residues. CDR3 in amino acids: CASSSPDRVGTEAFF. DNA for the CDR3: TGTGCCAGTAGTTCCCCGGACAGGGTTGGAACTGAAGCTTTCTTT.

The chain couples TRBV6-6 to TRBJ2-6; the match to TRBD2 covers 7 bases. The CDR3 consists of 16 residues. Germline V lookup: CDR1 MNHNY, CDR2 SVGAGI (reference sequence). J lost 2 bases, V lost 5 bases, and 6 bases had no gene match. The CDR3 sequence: CASSTWGGAGANVLTF. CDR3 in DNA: TGTGCCAGCAGTACTTGGGGGGGGGCTGGGGCCAACGTCCTGACTTTC.

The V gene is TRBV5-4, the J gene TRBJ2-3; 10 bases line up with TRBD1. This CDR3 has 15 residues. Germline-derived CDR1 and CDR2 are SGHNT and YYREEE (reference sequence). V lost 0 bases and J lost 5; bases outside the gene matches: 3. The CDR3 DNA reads TGTGCCAGCAGCTTGGGGACAGGGGGGGGAGATACGCAGTATTTT. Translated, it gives CASSLGTGGGDTQYF.

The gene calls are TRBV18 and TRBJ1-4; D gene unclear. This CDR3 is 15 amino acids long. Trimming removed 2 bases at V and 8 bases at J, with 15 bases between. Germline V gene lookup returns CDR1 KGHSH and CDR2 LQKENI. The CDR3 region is CASSPENRRYEKLFF. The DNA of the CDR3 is TGTGCCAGCTCACCAGAAAACCGGAGGTACGAAAAACTGTTTTTT.

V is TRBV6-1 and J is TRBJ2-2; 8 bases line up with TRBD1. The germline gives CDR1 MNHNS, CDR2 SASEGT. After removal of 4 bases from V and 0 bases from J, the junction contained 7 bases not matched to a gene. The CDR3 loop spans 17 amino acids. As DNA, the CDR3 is TGTGCCAGCAGTGTGACCCGACAGGGGCCGAACACCGGGGAGCTGTTTTTT. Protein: CASSVTRQGPNTGELFF.

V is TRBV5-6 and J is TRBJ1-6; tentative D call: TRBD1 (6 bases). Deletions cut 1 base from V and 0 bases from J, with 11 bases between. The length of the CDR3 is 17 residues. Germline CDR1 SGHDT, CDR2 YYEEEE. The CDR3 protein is CASSLRQGSSYNSPLHF. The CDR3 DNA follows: TGTGCCAGCAGCTTGCGGCAGGGGAGCTCCTATAATTCACCCCTCCACTTT.

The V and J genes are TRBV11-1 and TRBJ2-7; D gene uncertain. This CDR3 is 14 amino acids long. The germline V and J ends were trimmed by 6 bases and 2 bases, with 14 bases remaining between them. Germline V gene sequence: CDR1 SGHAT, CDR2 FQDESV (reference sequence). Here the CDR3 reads CASSPLSLTYEQYF. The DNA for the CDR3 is TGTGCCAGCAGTCCTTTATCCCTAACCTACGAGCAGTACTTC. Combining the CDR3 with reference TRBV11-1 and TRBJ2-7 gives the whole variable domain EAEVAQSPRYKITEKSQAVAFWCDPISGHATLYWYRQILGQGPELLVQFQDESVVDDSQLPKDRFSAERLKGVDSTLKIQPAELGDSAMYLCASSPLSLTYEQYFGPGTRLTVT.

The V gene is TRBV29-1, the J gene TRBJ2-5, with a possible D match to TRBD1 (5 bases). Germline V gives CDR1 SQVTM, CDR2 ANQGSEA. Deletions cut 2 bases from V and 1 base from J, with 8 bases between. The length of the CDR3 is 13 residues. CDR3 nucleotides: TGCAGCGTTGAACAGGGTGGCCAAGAGACCCAGTACTTC. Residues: CSVEQGGQETQYF.

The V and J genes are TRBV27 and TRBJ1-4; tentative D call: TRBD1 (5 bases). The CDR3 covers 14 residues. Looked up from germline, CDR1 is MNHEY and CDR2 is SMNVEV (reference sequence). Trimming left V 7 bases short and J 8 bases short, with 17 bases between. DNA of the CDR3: TGTGCCAGCAAACCACAGGCCCTAAGGGAAAAACTGTTTTTT. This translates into CASKPQALREKLFF.

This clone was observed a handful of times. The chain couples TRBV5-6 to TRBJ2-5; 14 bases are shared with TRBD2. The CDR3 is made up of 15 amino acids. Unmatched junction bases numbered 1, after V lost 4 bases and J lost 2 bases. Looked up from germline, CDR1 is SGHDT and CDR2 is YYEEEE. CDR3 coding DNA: TGTGCCAGCAGCCGGACTAGCGGGGGGCAAGAGACCCAGTACTTC. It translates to CASSRTSGGQETQYF.

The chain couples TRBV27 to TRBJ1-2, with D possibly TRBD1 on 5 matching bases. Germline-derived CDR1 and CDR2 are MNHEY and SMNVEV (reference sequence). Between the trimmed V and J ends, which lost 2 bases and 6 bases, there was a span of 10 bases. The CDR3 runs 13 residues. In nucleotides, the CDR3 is TGTGCCAGCAGTTTAGGGCAGGGCCATGGCTACACCTTC. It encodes CASSLGQGHGYTF.

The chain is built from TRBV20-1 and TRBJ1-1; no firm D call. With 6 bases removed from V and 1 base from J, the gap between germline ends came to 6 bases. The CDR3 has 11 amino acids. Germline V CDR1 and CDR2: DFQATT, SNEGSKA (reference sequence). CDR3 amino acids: CSARRNTEAFF. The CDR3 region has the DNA TGCAGTGCCAGGCGGAACACTGAAGCTTTCTTT.

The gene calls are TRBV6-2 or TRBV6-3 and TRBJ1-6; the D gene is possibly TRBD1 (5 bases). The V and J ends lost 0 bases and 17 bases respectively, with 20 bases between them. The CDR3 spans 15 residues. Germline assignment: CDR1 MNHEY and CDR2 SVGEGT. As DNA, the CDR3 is TGTGCCAGCAGTTACTCCGGACAAAGGTATTCCCGGTTCCACTTT. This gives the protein CASSYSGQRYSRFHF.

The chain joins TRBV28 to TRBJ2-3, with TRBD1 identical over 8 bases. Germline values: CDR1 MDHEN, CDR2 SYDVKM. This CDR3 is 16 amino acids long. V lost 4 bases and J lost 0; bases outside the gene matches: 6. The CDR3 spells CASSSTGAISTDTQYF. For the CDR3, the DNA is TGTGCCAGCAGTTCGACAGGGGCGATTAGCACAGATACGCAGTATTTT. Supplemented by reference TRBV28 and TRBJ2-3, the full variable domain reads DVKVTQSSRYLVKRTGEKVFLECVQDMDHENMFWYRQDPGLGLRLIYFSYDVKMKEKGDIPEGYSVSREKKERFSLILESASTNQTSMYLCASSSTGAISTDTQYFGPGTRLTVL.

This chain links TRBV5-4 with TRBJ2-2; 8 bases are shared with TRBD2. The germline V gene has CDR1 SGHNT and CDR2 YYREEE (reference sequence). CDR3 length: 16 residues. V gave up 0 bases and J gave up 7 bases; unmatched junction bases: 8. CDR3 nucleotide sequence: TGTGCCAGCAGCTTGGACCCTAGCGGGTTGGGCGGGGAGCTGTTTTTT. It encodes CASSLDPSGLGGELFF.

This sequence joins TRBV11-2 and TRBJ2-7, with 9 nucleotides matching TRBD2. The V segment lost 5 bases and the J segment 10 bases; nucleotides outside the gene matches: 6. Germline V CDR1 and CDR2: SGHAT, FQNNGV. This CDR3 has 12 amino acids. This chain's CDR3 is CASSPWREGQYF. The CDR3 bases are TGTGCCAGCAGCCCCTGGCGGGAGGGCCAGTACTTC.

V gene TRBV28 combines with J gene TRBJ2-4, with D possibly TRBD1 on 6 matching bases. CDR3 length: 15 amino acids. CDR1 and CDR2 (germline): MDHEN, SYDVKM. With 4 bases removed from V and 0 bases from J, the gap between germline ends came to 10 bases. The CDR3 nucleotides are TGTGCCAGCAGTTCGAACAGGGTAGCCAAAAACATTCAGTACTTC. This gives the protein CASSSNRVAKNIQYF.

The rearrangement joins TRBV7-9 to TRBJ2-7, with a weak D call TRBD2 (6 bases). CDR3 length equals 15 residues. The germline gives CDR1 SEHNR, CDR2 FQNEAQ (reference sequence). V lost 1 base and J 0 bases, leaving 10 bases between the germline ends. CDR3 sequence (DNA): TGTGCCAGCAGCTTAGGTGGAGGGGCCTCCTACGAGCAGTACTTC. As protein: CASSLGGGASYEQYF.

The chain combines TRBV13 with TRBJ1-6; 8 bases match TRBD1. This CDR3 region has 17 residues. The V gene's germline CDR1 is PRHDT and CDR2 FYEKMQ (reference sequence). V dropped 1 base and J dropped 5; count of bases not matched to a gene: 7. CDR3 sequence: CASSLVPGGLNNSPLHF. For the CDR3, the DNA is TGTGCCAGCAGCTTAGTTCCAGGGGGCTTAAATAATTCACCCCTCCACTTT.

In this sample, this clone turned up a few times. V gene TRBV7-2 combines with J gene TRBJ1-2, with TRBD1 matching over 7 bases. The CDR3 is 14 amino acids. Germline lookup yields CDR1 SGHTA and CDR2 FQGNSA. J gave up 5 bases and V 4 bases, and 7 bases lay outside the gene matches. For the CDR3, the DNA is TGTGCCAGCAGCTGGCGGGACAGTTTTTATGGCTACACCTTC. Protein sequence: CASSWRDSFYGYTF.

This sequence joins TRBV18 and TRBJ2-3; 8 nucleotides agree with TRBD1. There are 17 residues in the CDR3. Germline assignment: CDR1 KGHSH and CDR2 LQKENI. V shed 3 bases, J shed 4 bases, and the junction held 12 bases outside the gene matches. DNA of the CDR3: TGTGCCAGCTCACCTAACTTCGACAGGGGTAACGCAGATACGCAGTATTTT. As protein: CASSPNFDRGNADTQYF.

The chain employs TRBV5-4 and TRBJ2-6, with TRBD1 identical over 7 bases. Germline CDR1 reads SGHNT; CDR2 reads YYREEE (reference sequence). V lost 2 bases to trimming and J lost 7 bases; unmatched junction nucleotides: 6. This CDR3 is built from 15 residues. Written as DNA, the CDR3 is TGTGCCAGCAGCTTAGGGGGCATAGGAGCCAACGTCCTGACTTTC. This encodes CASSLGGIGANVLTF.

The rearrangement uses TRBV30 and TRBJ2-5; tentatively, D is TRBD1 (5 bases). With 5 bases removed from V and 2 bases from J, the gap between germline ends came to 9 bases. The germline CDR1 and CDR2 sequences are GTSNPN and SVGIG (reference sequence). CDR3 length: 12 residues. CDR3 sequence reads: CAWERGQETQYF. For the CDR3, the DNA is TGTGCCTGGGAAAGGGGTCAAGAGACCCAGTACTTC.

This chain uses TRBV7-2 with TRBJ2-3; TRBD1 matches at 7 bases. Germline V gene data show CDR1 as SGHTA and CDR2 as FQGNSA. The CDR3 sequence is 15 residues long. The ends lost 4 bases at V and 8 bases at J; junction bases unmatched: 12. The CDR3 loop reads CASSYVERGPGTQYF. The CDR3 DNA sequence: TGTGCCAGCAGCTATGTTGAGAGGGGGCCGGGTACGCAGTATTTT.

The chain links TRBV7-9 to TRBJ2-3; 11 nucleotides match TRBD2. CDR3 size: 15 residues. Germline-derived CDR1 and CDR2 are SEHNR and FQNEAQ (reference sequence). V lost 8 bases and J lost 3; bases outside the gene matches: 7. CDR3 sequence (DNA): TGTGCCAGCCGCCCGACTAGCGGGACTACAGATACGCAGTATTTT. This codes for CASRPTSGTTDTQYF.

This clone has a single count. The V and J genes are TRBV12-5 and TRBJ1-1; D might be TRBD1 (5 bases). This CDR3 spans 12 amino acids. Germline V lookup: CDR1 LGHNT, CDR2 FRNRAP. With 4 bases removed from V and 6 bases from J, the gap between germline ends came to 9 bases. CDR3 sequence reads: CASGSGTSEAFF. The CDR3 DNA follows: TGTGCTAGTGGTTCCGGGACTTCTGAAGCTTTCTTT.

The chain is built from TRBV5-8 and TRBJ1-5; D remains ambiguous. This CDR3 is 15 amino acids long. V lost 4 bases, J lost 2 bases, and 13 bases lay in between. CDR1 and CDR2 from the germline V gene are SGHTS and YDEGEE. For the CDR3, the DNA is TGTGCCAGCAGCCCTATTACCAATGGCAATCAGCCCCAGCATTTT. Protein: CASSPITNGNQPQHF.

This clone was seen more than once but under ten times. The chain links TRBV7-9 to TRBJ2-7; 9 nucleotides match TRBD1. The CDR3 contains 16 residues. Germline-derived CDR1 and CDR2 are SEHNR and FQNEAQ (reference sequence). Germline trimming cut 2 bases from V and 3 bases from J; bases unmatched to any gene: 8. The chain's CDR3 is CASSLLGTGTNYEQYV. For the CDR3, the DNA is TGTGCCAGCAGCTTATTGGGGACAGGGACAAACTACGAGCAGTACGTC.